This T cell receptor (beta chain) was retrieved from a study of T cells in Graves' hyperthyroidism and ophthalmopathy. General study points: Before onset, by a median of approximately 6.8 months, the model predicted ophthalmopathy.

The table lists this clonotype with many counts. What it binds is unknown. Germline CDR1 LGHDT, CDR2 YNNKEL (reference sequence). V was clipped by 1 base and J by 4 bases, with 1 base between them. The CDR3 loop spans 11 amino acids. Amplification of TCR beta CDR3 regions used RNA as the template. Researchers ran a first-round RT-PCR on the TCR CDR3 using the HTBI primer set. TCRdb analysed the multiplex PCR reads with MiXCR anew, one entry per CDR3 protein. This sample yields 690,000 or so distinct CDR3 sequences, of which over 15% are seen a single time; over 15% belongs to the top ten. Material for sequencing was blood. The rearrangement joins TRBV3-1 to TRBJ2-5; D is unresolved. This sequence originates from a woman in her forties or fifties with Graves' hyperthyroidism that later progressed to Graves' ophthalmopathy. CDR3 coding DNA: TGTGCCAGCAGCCAAGTAGAGACCCAGTACTTC. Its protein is CASSQVETQYF.